This paragraph covers one T cell receptor (beta chain) sequence. What it binds is unknown. These data belong to a study of OX40 agonist ivuxolimab in advanced cancers. Across the whole study: Ivuxolimab doses were 0.01, 0.1, 0.3, 1.5, 3 or 10 mg/kg every 2 weeks. Three patients, one with hepatocellular carcinoma and two with cutaneous melanoma, achieved partial responses.

Regarding the study as a whole: Low normalized clonal expansion also occurred in some nonresponding patients.

This table comes from immunoSEQ multiplex PCR, and its TCRdb copy is limited to in-frame clones, with some not included. The table records some 70,000 clones, around 90% of them present only once. Samples were taken at baseline and on day 1 of cycles 4 and 7. Germline V gene lookup returns CDR1 SGHRS and CDR2 YFSETQ. V was trimmed by 0 bases and J by 8 bases, leaving 6 bases between them. This CDR3 has 12 residues. This material consisted of CD4+ or CD8+ T cells sorted from blood, taken in a trial of the OX40 agonist ivuxolimab. The sequence derives from an adult with an advanced solid tumor such as melanoma, head and neck, liver or kidney cancer. This chain links TRBV5-1 with TRBJ2-1, with D hard to call. In DNA, the CDR3 is TGCGCCAGCAGCTTGGAACCCCATGAGCAGTTCTTC. Translation gives CASSLEPHEQFF.